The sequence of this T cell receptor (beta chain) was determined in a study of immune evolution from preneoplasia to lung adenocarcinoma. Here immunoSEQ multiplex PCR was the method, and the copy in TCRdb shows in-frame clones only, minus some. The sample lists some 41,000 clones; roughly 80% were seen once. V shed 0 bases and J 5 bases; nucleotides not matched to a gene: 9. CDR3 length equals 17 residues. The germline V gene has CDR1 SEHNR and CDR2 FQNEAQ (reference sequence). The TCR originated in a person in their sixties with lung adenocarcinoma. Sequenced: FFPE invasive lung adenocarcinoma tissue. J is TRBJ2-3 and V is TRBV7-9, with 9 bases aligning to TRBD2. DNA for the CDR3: TGTGCCAGCAGCTTAGCCCAAACGGGACTAGCTAGAGATACGCAGTATTTT. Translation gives CASSLAQTGLARDTQYF.